Reported below is one T cell receptor (beta chain). No antigen is known for it. Produced via immunoSEQ multiplex PCR; TCRdb's table is partial and in-frame only. The sample contains 150,000 to 200,000 clones, 92% of which appear only once. This sample was taken from a study of T cell responses to AZD1222 COVID-19 vaccine. Findings and limits, study-wide: White British people made up most donors, females outnumbered males, and clonal diversity was possibly underestimated. Unmutated variant regions are reportedly the target of nearly half of TCRs that are spike-specific. In all cases, repertoires were sampled only after the peak T cell response.

The CDR3 has 15 residues. The V and J ends lost 2 bases and 2 bases respectively, with 7 bases between them. Per the germline V gene, CDR1 is SGHTA and CDR2 is FQGNSA. The receptor was derived from an adult in good health. The V and J genes are TRBV7-2 and TRBJ1-6; D is ambiguous. Sequencing was performed on peripheral blood, taken on day 0 of AZD1222 vaccination. The CDR3 coding sequence is TGTGCCAGCAGCTTAAGGGCAACCTATAATTCACCCCTCCACTTT. Protein sequence: CASSLRATYNSPLHF.